What follows are 24 T cell receptor beta chains derived from one specimen sequenced in a study of metastatic and nonmetastatic thyroid tumors. Thyroid surgery was performed in patients who had received no treatment beforehand. TCRdb redid the clone calls on the PCR reads using MiXCR. The sample contains several thousand clones, under 20% of which appear only once. The specimen was adjacent normal tissue. These receptors came from a female donor with papillary thyroid cancer or a benign thyroid nodule (not recorded which). Some clones in this sample may be carry-over from other donors' samples.

The chain combines TRBV25-1 with TRBJ2-5, with TRBD2 identical over 13 bases. The V and J ends lost 4 bases and 5 bases, in that order; junction bases with no gene match: 4. CDR1 is MGHDK and CDR2 is SYGVNS in the germline V gene. The length of the CDR3 is 15 residues. The CDR3: CASSVPTSGRETQYF. DNA for the CDR3: TGTGCCAGCAGTGTACCGACTAGCGGGAGGGAGACCCAGTACTTC.

This clone appeared many times. It is likely a read error, because the conserved phenylalanine at the end of the CDR3 is missing. This chain joins TRBV5-1 and TRBJ2-7, with a weak D call TRBD2 (5 bases). Germline V gives CDR1 SGHRS, CDR2 YFSETQ. V shed 5 bases and J shed 5 bases, with 14 bases lying between them. CDR3 length: 13 residues. This CDR3 reads CASRSTETNEQYL. In nucleotides, the CDR3 is TGCGCCAGCAGGAGTACAGAGACTAACGAGCAGTACCTC.

This clone is medium-sized by share. V gene TRBV20-1 combines with J gene TRBJ2-1, with 7 bases matching TRBD2. Losses at the gene ends were 2 bases for V and 8 bases for J; bases not matched to a gene: 18. From germline, CDR1 is DFQATT and CDR2 SNEGSKA (reference sequence). The CDR3 is made up of 17 amino acids. CDR3 region: CSARLLRGLGGFYEQFF. CDR3 in DNA: TGCAGTGCTAGATTATTGCGGGGGTTAGGTGGGTTCTATGAGCAGTTCTTC.

This clone was found a few times. Without the conserved terminal phenylalanine or tryptophan, this CDR3 likely stems from a read error. It is unclear where the CDR3 begins or ends on the DNA, so no DNA is shown, and the CDR3 is as TCRdb lists it. The chain uses TRBV19 and TRBJ2-4; TRBD2 was called by the table and not checked on the DNA. The CDR3 is 11 residues long, ends included. In germline, CDR1 is LNHDA, CDR2 SQIVND (reference sequence). The CDR3 loop reads CASSRGLAGGP.

V is TRBV20-1 and J is TRBJ1-1; D uncertain. Trimming shortened V by 3 bases and J by 1 base, and 6 bases separated the two germline ends. This CDR3 spans 12 amino acids. The germline V gene encodes CDR1 DFQATT and CDR2 SNEGSKA (reference sequence). The CDR3 DNA follows: TGCAGTGCTAGCTTCTGGAACACTGAAGCTTTCTTT. Translated, it gives CSASFWNTEAFF.

This clone was counted many times. A much larger clone sits a single nucleotide away, making a read error possible. The chain combines TRBV11-3 with TRBJ2-1; D is possibly TRBD2 (5 bases). The CDR3 loop spans 14 amino acids. Germline CDR1 and CDR2: SGHNT and YENEEA. The CDR3 DNA reads as TGTGCCGGCAGCTTATCCGGGGTCTGGAATGAGCAGTTCTTC. Translation: CAGSLSGVWNEQFF. Complete variable domain (other parts from reference TRBV11-3 and TRBJ2-1): EAGVVQSPRYKIIEKKQPVAFWCNPISGHNTLYWYLQNLGQGPELLIRYENEEAVDDSQLPKDRFSAERLKGVDSTLKIQPAELGDSAVYLCAGSLSGVWNEQFFGPGTRLTVL.

This clone is labeled large (0.1 to 1%). This rearrangement joins TRBV12-3 or TRBV12-4 to TRBJ1-2; no clear D gene. The V and J ends lost 1 base and 2 bases respectively, with 5 bases between them. This CDR3 is 13 amino acids long. CDR3 residues: CASSLDGNYGYTF. DNA of the CDR3: TGTGCCAGCAGTTTAGACGGCAACTATGGCTACACCTTC.

There are a few counts of this clone. The V and J genes are TRBV11-2 and TRBJ1-2, with a weak D call TRBD1 (6 bases). CDR1 and CDR2 from the germline V gene are SGHAT and FQNNGV. Trimming pared 0 bases from V and 6 bases from J, leaving 11 bases between. There are 14 residues in the CDR3. This chain's CDR3 is CASSLEGGRHGYTF. DNA of the CDR3: TGTGCCAGCAGCTTAGAAGGGGGAAGACATGGCTACACCTTC. Variable domain in full (rest from reference TRBV11-2 and TRBJ1-2): EAGVAQSPRYKIIEKRQSVAFWCNPISGHATLYWYQQILGQGPKLLIQFQNNGVVDDSQLPKDRFSAERLKGVDSTLKIQPAKLEDSAVYLCASSLEGGRHGYTFGSGTRLTVV.

This clone is labeled medium-sized (0.01 to 0.1%). The CDR3 region has the DNA TGTGCCAGCAGACCGATCGATAGCAATCAGCCCCAGCATTTT. Translating gives CASRPIDSNQPQHF. The chain joins TRBV6-1 to TRBJ1-5; the D is unclear. The CDR3 runs 14 residues. V was trimmed by 6 bases and J by 0 bases, leaving 9 bases between them. Germline CDR1 and CDR2: MNHNS and SASEGT.

By share, this clone counts as medium-sized. J is TRBJ1-5 and V is TRBV6-1; 7 bases agree with TRBD1. This CDR3 is 16 amino acids long. The ends lost 6 bases at V and 6 bases at J; junction bases unmatched: 14. Looked up from germline, CDR1 is MNHNS and CDR2 is SASEGT. The DNA for the CDR3 is TGTGCCAGCAGCCCAAGGGACAGTTACATCCCTCAGCCCCAGCATTTT. Translating it yields CASSPRDSYIPQPQHF.

This clone has at least ten counts. The chain uses TRBV20-1 and TRBJ1-6; no clear D. V lost 3 bases, J lost 6 bases, and 6 bases lay in between. The CDR3 consists of 12 residues. CDR1 is DFQATT, CDR2 SNEGSKA, per germline (reference sequence). The chain's CDR3 is CSASGLNSPLHF. CDR3 sequence (DNA): TGCAGTGCTAGTGGGCTTAATTCACCCCTCCACTTT.

This clone came up a few times. The chain recombines TRBV28 with TRBJ2-3, with 10 positions matching TRBD2. Germline V lookup: CDR1 MDHEN, CDR2 SYDVKM. V was clipped by 2 bases and J by 3 bases; unmatched bases: 5. The CDR3 has 16 amino acids. For the CDR3, the DNA is TGTGCCAGCAGTTTAGGGGGACTAGCGAGTACAGATACGCAGTATTTT. Translating gives CASSLGGLASTDTQYF. Full variable domain (missing parts from reference TRBV28 and TRBJ2-3): DVKVTQSSRYLVKRTGEKVFLECVQDMDHENMFWYRQDPGLGLRLIYFSYDVKMKEKGDIPEGYSVSREKKERFSLILESASTNQTSMYLCASSLGGLASTDTQYFGPGTRLTVL.

This clone is medium-sized by share. An end of the junction differs from the germline gene, which may be a read error. The chain is built from TRBV5-1 and TRBJ1-1, with unresolved D. The length of the CDR3 is 16 residues. Germline V CDR1 and CDR2: SGHRS, YFSETQ. The CDR3 region is CATSLYQGGPNTEAFF. The CDR3 bases are TGCGCCACCAGCTTGTATCAAGGCGGACCGAACACTGAAGCTTTCTTT.

This clone counts as medium-sized. Other DNA sequences in this sample translate to the same CDR3. The rearrangement uses TRBV20-1 and TRBJ2-1; 11 nucleotides line up with TRBD2. The length of the CDR3 is 15 residues. CDR1 and CDR2 from the germline V gene are DFQATT and SNEGSKA (reference sequence). The J segment lost 5 bases and the V segment lost 6 bases, leaving 9 bases of the junction unmatched. CDR3 nucleotides: TGCAGTGCACGCCCTCTAGCGGGGGGCCACAATGAGCAGTTCTTC. Translated, it gives CSARPLAGGHNEQFF.

This clone was counted many times. The chain links TRBV27 to TRBJ2-2; the D gene could be TRBD1 or TRBD2 (7 bases each). CDR1 MNHEY and CDR2 SMNVEV come from the germline V gene (reference sequence). Trimming removed 6 bases from V and 1 base from J, with 15 bases in between. The CDR3 loop spans 16 amino acids. The CDR3: CASSNPGGGNTGELFF. The CDR3 bases are TGTGCCAGCAGCAATCCAGGGGGGGGGAACACCGGGGAGCTGTTTTTT.

This clone was counted ten times or more. This chain joins TRBV20-1 and TRBJ1-1, with no clear D. Germline-derived CDR1 and CDR2 are DFQATT and SNEGSKA (reference sequence). This CDR3 has 11 residues. The germline V and J ends were trimmed by 3 bases and 1 base, with 3 bases remaining between them. The CDR3 DNA is TGCAGTGCTAGTCAGAACACTGAAGCTTTCTTT. Translated, it gives CSASQNTEAFF.

Sample share makes this clone medium-sized. J is TRBJ2-5 and V is TRBV6-1, with unresolved D. The CDR3 runs to 11 residues. The germline CDR1 and CDR2 sequences are MNHNS and SASEGT. Trimming left V 7 bases short and J 5 bases short, with 8 bases between. The CDR3 reads CASTLGETQYF. CDR3 nucleotide sequence: TGTGCCAGCACCCTGGGGGAGACCCAGTACTTC.

This clone was counted at least ten times. V usage is TRBV20-1 and J usage is TRBJ2-5, with 12 bases identical to TRBD2. This CDR3 is 14 amino acids long. V shed 7 bases and J 1 base; nucleotides not matched to a gene: 4. CDR1 and CDR2 from the germline V gene are DFQATT and SNEGSKA (reference sequence). In DNA form, the CDR3 reads TGCAGTGTTGGGACTAGCGGGTTCCAAGAGACCCAGTACTTC. Its translation is CSVGTSGFQETQYF.

Sample share makes this clone medium-sized. The chain carries TRBV7-8 and TRBJ1-5, with 7 positions matching TRBD1. The CDR3 sequence is 15 residues long. Germline V gives CDR1 SGHVS, CDR2 FQNEAQ. V shed 2 bases, J shed 7 bases, and the junction held 8 bases outside the gene matches. The CDR3 DNA sequence: TGTGCCAGCAGCTTATCCGGACAGGTGGGACAGCCCCAGCATTTT. Translated: CASSLSGQVGQPQHF.

This clone was picked up many times. V is TRBV5-6 and J is TRBJ1-4, with unresolved D. With 0 bases removed from V and 11 bases from J, the gap between germline ends came to 8 bases. Germline V gene lookup returns CDR1 SGHDT and CDR2 YYEEEE. This CDR3 is built from 12 residues. The chain's CDR3 is CASSLVNGKLFF. CDR3 bases: TGTGCCAGCAGCTTGGTGAACGGGAAACTGTTTTTT.

The chain links TRBV7-9 to TRBJ1-4; TRBD1 matches at 11 bases. Germline-derived CDR1 and CDR2 are SEHNR and FQNEAQ (reference sequence). With V trimmed by 1 base and J by 8 bases, 0 bases remained unmatched. The CDR3 is 14 amino acids. Written as DNA, the CDR3 is TGTGCCAGCAGCTTAGGGACAGGGGGCGAAAAACTGTTTTTT. Amino acid sequence: CASSLGTGGEKLFF.

The V gene is TRBV12-3 or TRBV12-4, the J gene TRBJ1-1; TRBD1 matches 9 bases. V was clipped by 6 bases and J by 6 bases; unmatched bases: 8. This CDR3 has 14 residues. CDR3 nucleotide sequence: TGTGCCAGCAGAGGACAGGGGCGCTGGTCTGAAGCTTTCTTT. It codes for CASRGQGRWSEAFF.

This clone came up many times. The chain recombines TRBV7-9 with TRBJ1-5, with 7 bases lining up with TRBD1. The CDR3 runs to 17 residues. Per the germline V gene, CDR1 is SEHNR and CDR2 is FQNEAQ (reference sequence). Germline trimming cut 4 bases from V and 5 bases from J; bases unmatched to any gene: 14. The CDR3 spells CASSSTEQGLAYQPQHF. Written as DNA, the CDR3 is TGTGCCAGCAGCTCAACAGAACAGGGGTTGGCCTATCAGCCCCAGCATTTT.

By sample fraction, this clone is medium-sized (0.01 to 0.1%). The rearrangement links TRBV6-2 or TRBV6-3 to TRBJ2-7; D possibly corresponds to TRBD2 (6 bases). V lost 6 bases to trimming and J lost 2 bases, with 14 bases between them. This CDR3 is 14 amino acids long. Germline CDR1 is MNHEY and CDR2 is SVGEGT. DNA of the CDR3: TGTGCCAGCAGCGGGACTGCAAGCCCCTACGAGCAGTACTTC. Amino acid sequence: CASSGTASPYEQYF.